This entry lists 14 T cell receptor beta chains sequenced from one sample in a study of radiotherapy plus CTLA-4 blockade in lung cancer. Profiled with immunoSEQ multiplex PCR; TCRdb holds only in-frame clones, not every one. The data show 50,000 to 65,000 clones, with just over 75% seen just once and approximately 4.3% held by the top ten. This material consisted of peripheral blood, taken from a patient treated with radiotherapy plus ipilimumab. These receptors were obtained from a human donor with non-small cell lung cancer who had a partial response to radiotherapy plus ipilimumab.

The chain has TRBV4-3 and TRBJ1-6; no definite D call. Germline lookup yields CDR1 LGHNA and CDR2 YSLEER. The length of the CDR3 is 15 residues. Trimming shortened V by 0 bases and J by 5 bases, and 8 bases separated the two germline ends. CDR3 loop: CASSQDRSDNSPLHF. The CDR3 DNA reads TGCGCCAGCAGCCAAGACAGAAGCGATAATTCACCCCTCCACTTT.

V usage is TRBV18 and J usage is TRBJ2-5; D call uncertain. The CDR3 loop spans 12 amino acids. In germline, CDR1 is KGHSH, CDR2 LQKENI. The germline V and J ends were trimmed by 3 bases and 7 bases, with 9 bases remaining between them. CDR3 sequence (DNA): TGTGCCAGCTCACCGGGCCCCGGGACCCAGTACTTC. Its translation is CASSPGPGTQYF.

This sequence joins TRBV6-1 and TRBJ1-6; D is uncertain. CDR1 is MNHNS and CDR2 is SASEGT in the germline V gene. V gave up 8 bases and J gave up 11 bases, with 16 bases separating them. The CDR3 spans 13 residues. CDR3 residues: CASCSREATPLHF. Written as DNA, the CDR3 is TGTGCCAGCTGTAGTAGAGAAGCGACACCCCTCCACTTT.

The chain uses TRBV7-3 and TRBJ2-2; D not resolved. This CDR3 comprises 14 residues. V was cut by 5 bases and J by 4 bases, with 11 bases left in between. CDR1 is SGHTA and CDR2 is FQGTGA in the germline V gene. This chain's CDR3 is CASSPMVGTGELFF. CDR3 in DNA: TGTGCCAGCAGCCCGATGGTCGGCACCGGGGAGCTGTTTTTT.

Here the CDR3 DNA reads TGCGCCAGCAGCCTAGGACAGGGGGTGAGCTACACCTTC. Its translation: CASSLGQGVSYTF. The rearrangement links TRBV5-1 to TRBJ1-2; 10 positions agree with TRBD1. CDR1 SGHRS and CDR2 YFSETQ come from the germline V gene. The V and J ends lost 4 bases and 9 bases, in that order; junction bases with no gene match: 6. The CDR3 runs 13 residues.

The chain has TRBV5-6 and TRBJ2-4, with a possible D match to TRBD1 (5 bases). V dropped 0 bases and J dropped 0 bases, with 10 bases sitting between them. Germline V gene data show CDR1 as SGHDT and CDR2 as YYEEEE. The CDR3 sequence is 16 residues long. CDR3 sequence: CASSLGWGSAKNIQYF. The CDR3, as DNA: TGTGCCAGCAGCTTGGGGTGGGGCTCAGCCAAAAACATTCAGTACTTC.

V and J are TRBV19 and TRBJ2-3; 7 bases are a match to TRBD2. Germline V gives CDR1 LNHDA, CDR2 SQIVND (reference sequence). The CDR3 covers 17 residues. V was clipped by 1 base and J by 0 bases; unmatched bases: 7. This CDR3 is CASSIALGGISTDTQYF. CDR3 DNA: TGTGCCAGTAGTATAGCCTTGGGGGGGATAAGCACAGATACGCAGTATTTT.

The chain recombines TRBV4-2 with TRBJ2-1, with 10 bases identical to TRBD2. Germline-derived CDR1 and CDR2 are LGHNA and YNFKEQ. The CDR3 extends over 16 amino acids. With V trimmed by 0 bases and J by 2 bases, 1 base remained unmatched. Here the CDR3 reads CASSQELAGTYNEQFF. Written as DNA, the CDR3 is TGTGCCAGCAGCCAAGAACTAGCGGGAACCTACAATGAGCAGTTCTTC.

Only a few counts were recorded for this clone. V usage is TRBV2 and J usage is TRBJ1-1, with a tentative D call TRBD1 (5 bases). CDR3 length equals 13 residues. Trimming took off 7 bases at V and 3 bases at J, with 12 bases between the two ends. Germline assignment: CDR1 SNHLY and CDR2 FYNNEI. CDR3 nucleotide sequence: TGTGCCAGCAACGAGGGAGGGGACACTGAAGCTTTCTTT. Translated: CASNEGGDTEAFF.

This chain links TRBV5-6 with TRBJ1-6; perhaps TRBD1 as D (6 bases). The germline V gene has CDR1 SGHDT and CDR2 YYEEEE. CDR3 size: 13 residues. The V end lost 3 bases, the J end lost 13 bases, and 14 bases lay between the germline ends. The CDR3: CASSSPGDGPLHF. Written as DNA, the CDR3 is TGTGCCAGCAGCTCGCCAGGGGATGGTCCCCTCCACTTT.

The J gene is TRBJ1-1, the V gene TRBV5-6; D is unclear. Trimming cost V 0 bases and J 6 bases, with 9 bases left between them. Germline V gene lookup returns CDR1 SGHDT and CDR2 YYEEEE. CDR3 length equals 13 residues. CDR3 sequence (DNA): TGTGCCAGCAGCTTGGGGCCCCGGGCTGAAGCTTTCTTT. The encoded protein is CASSLGPRAEAFF.

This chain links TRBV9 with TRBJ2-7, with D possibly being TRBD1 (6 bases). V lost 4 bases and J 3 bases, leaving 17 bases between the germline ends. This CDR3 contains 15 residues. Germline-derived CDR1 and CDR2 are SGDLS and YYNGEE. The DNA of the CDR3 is TGTGCCAGCAGCCCGATCCCCACAGGGCACTACGAGCAGTACTTC. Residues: CASSPIPTGHYEQYF.

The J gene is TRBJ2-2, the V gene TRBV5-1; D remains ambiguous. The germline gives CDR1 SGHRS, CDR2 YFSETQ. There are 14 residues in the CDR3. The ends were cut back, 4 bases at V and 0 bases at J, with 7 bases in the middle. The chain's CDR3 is CASSPSANTGELFF. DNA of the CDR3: TGCGCCAGCAGCCCCAGCGCGAACACCGGGGAGCTGTTTTTT.

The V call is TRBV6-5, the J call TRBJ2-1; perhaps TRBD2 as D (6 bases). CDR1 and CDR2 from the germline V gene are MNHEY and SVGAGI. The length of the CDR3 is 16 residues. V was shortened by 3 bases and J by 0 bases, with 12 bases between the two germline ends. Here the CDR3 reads CASSYRGGDSYNEQFF. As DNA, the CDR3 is TGTGCCAGCAGTTATCGGGGCGGGGACTCCTACAATGAGCAGTTCTTC.